This T cell receptor (beta chain) was sequenced in a study of regulatory T cells in long-lasting Graves disease. Combining iRepertoire HTBI primers with Arm-PCR of CDR3 regions, the authors built TCR beta libraries. Using its own MiXCR run on the multiplex PCR reads, TCRdb lists one record per CDR3 protein. The data show approximately 300,000 distinct CDR3 sequences, about 18% seen once. Time point indicated: newly diagnosed GD, antithyroid drugs for less than 3 months. TCR sequences were obtained from RNA taken from PBMCs. General study points: Persistent patients shared more public clonotypes (about 2,700) than newly diagnosed patients (over 900). Newly diagnosed disease favored TRBV20-1 and TRBJ2-1 over persistent disease.

This clonotype was found many times. What it binds is not known. In germline, CDR1 is MDHEN, CDR2 SYDVKM. The J segment lost 1 base and the V segment lost 7 bases, leaving 8 bases of the junction unmatched. This CDR3 has 16 residues. The chain is built from TRBV28 and TRBJ2-2, with TRBD2 matching 8 bases. This material consisted of peripheral blood mononuclear cells (PBMCs), taken at new diagnosis, from a patient treated with antithyroid drugs. The source is a female donor with Graves disease. The CDR3, as DNA: TGTGCCAGCACCCTCACTAGCGGTCGGAACACCGGGGAGCTGTTTTTT. This translates into CASTLTSGRNTGELFF.